This TCR beta chain was profiled in a study of blood T cell repertoires in COVID-19. Across the whole study: Samples of COVID-19 (acute and convalescent) were obtained from the United States, Italy and Spain.

Produced via immunoSEQ multiplex PCR; TCRdb's table is partial and in-frame only. In the table there are approximately 200,000 clones, about 80% of which are singletons. In germline, CDR1 is MNHEY, CDR2 SVGAGI. The CDR3 has 13 amino acids. V was shortened by 5 bases and J by 5 bases, with 12 bases between the two germline ends. The chain links TRBV6-5 to TRBJ1-2; D gene unclear. Sequenced: peripheral blood. The clonotype originates from a human donor with acute or convalescent COVID-19. The donor label of this sample is uncertain. CDR3 in amino acids: CASSPNPDYGYTF. CDR3 bases: TGTGCCAGCAGTCCTAATCCCGATTATGGCTACACCTTC.